This is a list of T cell receptor beta chains from one sample in a study of blood T cells in healthy people across ages. TCRdb ran MiXCR on the 5' RACE reads and lists one entry per CDR3 protein. The table shows 2 million or so distinct CDR3 sequences, with roughly 52% occurring only once. Sequencing was carried out using blood. These receptors originate from a woman in her thirties or forties in good health. Both conserved end residues are part of each CDR3. D genes are given only for firm matches. The size of a clone is reported for some rows only, either as once, few or many, or as a class for expanded clones.

V: TRBV28; size: .; J: TRBJ2-1; D: .; CDR3: CASSSPQAGDSYNEQFF; DNA: TGTGCCAGCAGTTCCCCCCAAGCGGGTGATTCCTACAATGAGCAGTTCTTC
V: TRBV15; size: .; J: TRBJ2-1; D: TRBD1; CDR3: CATSGTGSGNEQFF; DNA: TGTGCCACTTCGGGGACAGGGTCGGGGAATGAGCAGTTCTTC
V: TRBV6-6; size: .; J: TRBJ2-3; D: TRBD1; CDR3: CASRSQGMSTDTQYF; DNA: TGTGCCAGCAGGTCACAGGGGATGAGCACAGATACGCAGTATTTT
V: TRBV6-2/TRBV6-3; size: few; J: TRBJ2-7; D: .; CDR3: CASSQLGKEQYF; DNA: TGTGCCAGCAGTCAGCTAGGAAAGGAGCAGTACTTC
V: TRBV28; size: few; J: TRBJ2-5; D: .; CDR3: CASSLLAGAIGETQYF; DNA: TGTGCCAGCAGTTTGCTAGCAGGGGCGATAGGGGAGACCCAGTACTTC
V: TRBV28; size: .; J: TRBJ1-2; D: .; CDR3: CATGFGGPIYGYTF; DNA: TGTGCCACTGGGTTCGGGGGGCCCATCTATGGCTACACCTTC
V: TRBV4-1; size: .; J: TRBJ1-4; D: TRBD1; CDR3: CASSQVQGQINEKLFF; DNA: TGCGCCAGCAGCCAAGTACAGGGACAGATTAATGAAAAACTGTTTTTT
V: TRBV6-6; size: .; J: TRBJ2-7; D: .; CDR3: CASITGAGEQYF; DNA: TGTGCCAGCATCACAGGGGCGGGGGAGCAGTACTTC
V: TRBV4-1; size: .; J: TRBJ2-7; D: .; CDR3: CASSQPGNGAEQYF; DNA: TGCGCCAGCAGCCAACCGGGGAACGGGGCCGAGCAGTACTTC
V: TRBV18; size: .; J: TRBJ2-5; D: .; CDR3: CASSPRLGLETQYF; DNA: TGTGCCAGCTCACCACGGCTGGGTTTGGAGACCCAGTACTTC
V: TRBV2; size: .; J: TRBJ1-4; D: .; CDR3: CASGRRGSNEKLFF; DNA: TGTGCCAGCGGCCGCAGGGGATCTAATGAAAAACTGTTTTTT
V: TRBV24-1; size: .; J: TRBJ2-5; D: TRBD1; CDR3: CATSDRRTGAFDNEQYF; DNA: TGTGCCACCAGTGATCGTCGGACAGGCGCCTTTGACAATGAGCAGTACTTC
V: TRBV15; size: once; J: TRBJ1-1; D: .; CDR3: CATRRGYGEGDTEAFF; DNA: TGTGCCACCCGTCGTGGATACGGGGAAGGGGACACTGAAGCTTTCTTT
V: TRBV6-5; size: once; J: TRBJ2-7; D: .; CDR3: CASSLGQNHYEQYF; DNA: TGTGCCAGCAGTTTAGGACAGAATCACTACGAGCAGTACTTC
V: TRBV12-3/TRBV12-4; size: .; J: TRBJ2-1; D: TRBD2; CDR3: CASRGGGAHGQFF; DNA: TGTGCCAGCAGGGGCGGGGGGGCCCATGGGCAGTTCTTC
V: TRBV3-1; size: .; J: TRBJ2-1; D: .; CDR3: CASSQGPTGGEGQQFF; DNA: TGTGCCAGCAGCCAAGGGCCCACCGGTGGGGAAGGGCAGCAGTTCTTC
V: TRBV5-6; size: .; J: TRBJ1-5; D: .; CDR3: CASSPGPTIAQPQHF; DNA: TGTGCCAGCAGCCCCGGGCCAACTATTGCTCAGCCCCAGCATTTT
V: TRBV10-3; size: .; J: TRBJ1-6; D: TRBD1; CDR3: CAIRDRENSPLHF; DNA: TGTGCCATCCGGGACAGGGAAAATTCACCCCTCCACTTT
V: TRBV29-1; size: few; J: TRBJ2-7; D: .; CDR3: CSVERPGSSYEQYF; DNA: TGCAGCGTTGAACGCCCGGGGAGCTCCTACGAGCAGTACTTC
V: TRBV6-4; size: .; J: TRBJ1-6; D: .; CDR3: CASSFRRVNSPLHF; DNA: TGTGCCAGCAGTTTCAGACGGGTTAATTCACCCCTCCACTTT
V: TRBV6-2/TRBV6-3; size: .; J: TRBJ2-1; D: .; CDR3: CASSHEGPRYNEQFF; DNA: TGTGCCAGCAGCCACGAGGGACCTAGGTACAATGAGCAGTTCTTC
V: TRBV29-1; size: .; J: TRBJ2-5; D: .; CDR3: CSAQRRVGETQYF; DNA: TGCAGCGCTCAAAGACGCGTCGGAGAGACCCAGTACTTC
V: TRBV29-1; size: .; J: TRBJ1-1; D: .; CDR3: CSVHRDTVMNTEAFF; DNA: TGCAGCGTCCACCGGGACACAGTAATGAACACTGAAGCTTTCTTT
V: TRBV7-2; size: .; J: TRBJ2-5; D: TRBD1; CDR3: CASSSWDRTLPRETQYF; DNA: TGTGCCAGCAGCTCGTGGGACAGGACTCTTCCTCGGGAGACCCAGTACTTC
V: TRBV4-1; size: .; J: TRBJ1-1; D: .; CDR3: CASSPGREGTEAFF; DNA: TGCGCCAGCAGCCCGGGGAGGGAGGGCACTGAAGCTTTCTTT
V: TRBV7-9; size: .; J: TRBJ1-2; D: .; CDR3: CASGPRQRNYGYTF; DNA: TGTGCCAGCGGCCCTCGACAACGAAACTATGGCTACACCTTC
V: TRBV20-1; size: .; J: TRBJ2-1; D: TRBD2; CDR3: CSASPSGGPTYNEQFF; DNA: TGCAGTGCTAGTCCTAGCGGGGGGCCCACCTACAATGAGCAGTTCTTC